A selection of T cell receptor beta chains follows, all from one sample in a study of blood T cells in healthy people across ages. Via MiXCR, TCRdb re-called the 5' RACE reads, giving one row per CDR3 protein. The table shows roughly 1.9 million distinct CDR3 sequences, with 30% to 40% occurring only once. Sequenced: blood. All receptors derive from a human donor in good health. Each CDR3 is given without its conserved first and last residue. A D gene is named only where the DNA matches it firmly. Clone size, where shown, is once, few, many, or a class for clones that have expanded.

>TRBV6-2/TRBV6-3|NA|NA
AVTRGIEAF
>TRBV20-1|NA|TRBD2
SAAPPASGRWTQY
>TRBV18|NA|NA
ASSPSPASTDTQY
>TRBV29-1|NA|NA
GVDSRDNYGYT
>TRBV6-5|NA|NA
ASSSRGEADTQY
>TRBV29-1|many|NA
SVGNRTAQETQY
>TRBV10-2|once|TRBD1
ASADRGLNEQF
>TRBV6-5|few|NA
ASSYTGAIEQF
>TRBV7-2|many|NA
ASSPLADTQY
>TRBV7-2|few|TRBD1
ASSPSGGAMVYGYT
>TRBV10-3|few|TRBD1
AITQGTGGLYEQY
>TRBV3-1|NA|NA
ASSQEGVSNQPQH
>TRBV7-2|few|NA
ASSPMPATDTQY
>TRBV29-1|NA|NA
GVRGWVAEAF
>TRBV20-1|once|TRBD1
SARDWDRGRPEAF
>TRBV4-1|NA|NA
ASSHGINLEQY
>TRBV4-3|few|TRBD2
ASSLQLAGGDGQF
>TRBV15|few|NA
ATSRGGFPYEQY
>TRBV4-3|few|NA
ASSPLDGAYNEQF
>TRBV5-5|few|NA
ASSLGSANFGQPQH
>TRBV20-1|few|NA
SARIRTVSSYNEQF
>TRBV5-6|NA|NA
ASSLIPQNIQY
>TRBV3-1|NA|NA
ASSQGVMGQGETQY
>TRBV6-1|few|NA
ASTPGVSTDTQY
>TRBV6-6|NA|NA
ASKRDGTYEQY
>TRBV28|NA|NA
ASMGLGQLYEQY
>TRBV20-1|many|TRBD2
SASGTTSGANVLT
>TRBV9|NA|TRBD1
ASSVDGNRGWTDTQY
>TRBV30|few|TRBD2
AWSVASGGTDTQY
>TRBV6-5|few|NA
ASKQRTGEQF
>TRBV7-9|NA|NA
ASSPLLSYGYT
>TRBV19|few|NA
ASSILLARTQY
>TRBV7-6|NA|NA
ASSFHLRQGNQETQY
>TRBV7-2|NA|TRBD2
ASSTGGVVVKNIQY
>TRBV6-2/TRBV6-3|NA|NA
ASSTQGWSSYEQY
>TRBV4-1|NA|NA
ASSLEQEYEQY
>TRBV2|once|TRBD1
ASRGQGPQPQH
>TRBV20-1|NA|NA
SARVATGELF
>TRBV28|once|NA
ASSLEGRCTEAF
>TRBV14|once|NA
ASSPHNTEAF
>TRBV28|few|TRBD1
ASSLDPGQGSYEQY
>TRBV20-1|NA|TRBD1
SAYGQGEKRY